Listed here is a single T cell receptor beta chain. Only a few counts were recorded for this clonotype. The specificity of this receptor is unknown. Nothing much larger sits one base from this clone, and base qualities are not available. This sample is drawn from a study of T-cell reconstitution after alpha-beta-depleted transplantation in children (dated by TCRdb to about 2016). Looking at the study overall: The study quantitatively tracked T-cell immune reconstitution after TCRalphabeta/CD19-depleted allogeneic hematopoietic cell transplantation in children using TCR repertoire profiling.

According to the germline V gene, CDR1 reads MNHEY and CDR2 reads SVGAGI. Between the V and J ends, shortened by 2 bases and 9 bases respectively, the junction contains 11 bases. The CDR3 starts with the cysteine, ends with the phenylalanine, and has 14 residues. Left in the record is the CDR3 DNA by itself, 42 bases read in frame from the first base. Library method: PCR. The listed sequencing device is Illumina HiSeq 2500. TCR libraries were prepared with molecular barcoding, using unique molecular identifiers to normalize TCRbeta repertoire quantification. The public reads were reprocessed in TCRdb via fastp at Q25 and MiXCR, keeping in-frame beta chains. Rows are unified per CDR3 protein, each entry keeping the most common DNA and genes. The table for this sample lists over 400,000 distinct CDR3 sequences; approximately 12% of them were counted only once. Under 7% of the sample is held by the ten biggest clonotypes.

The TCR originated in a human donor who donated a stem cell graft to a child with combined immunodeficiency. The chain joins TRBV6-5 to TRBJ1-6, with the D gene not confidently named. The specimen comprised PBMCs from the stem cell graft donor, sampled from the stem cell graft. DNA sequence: TGTGCCAGCAGTTACAGGGTCGAGGGTTCACCCCTCCACTTT. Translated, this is CASSYRVEGSPLHF.